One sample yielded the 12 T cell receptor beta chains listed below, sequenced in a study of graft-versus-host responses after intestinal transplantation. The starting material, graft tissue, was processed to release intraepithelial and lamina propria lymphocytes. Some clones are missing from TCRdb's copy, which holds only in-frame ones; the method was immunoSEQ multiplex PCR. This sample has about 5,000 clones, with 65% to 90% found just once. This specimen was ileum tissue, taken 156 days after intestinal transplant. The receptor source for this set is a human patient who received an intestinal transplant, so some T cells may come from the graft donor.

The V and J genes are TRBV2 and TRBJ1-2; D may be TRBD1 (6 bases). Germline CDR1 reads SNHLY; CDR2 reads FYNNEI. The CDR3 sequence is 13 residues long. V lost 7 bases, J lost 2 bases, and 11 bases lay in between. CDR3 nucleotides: TGTGCCAGCACCTCGACAGGAAACTATGGCTACACCTTC. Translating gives CASTSTGNYGYTF. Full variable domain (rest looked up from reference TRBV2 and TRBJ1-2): EPEVTQTPSHQVTQMGQEVILRCVPISNHLYFYWYRQILGQKVEFLVSFYNNEISEKSEIFDDQFSVERPDGSNFTLKIRSTKLEDSAMYFCASTSTGNYGYTFGSGTRLTVV.

The CDR3 here is CASSQDQQFKAFF. The CDR3 DNA reads as TGCGCCAGCAGCCAAGATCAACAATTTAAGGCTTTCTTT. The rearrangement uses TRBV4-1 and TRBJ1-1; no definite D call. This CDR3 is built from 13 residues. The germline V gene has CDR1 MGHRA and CDR2 YSYEKL. V lost 0 bases and J 11 bases, leaving 13 bases between the germline ends.

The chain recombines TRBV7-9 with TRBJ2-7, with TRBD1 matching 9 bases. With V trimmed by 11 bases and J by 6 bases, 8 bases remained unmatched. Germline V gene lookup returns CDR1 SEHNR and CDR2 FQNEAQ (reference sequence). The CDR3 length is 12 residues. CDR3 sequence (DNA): TGTGCCCTCGAGGGACAGGGAGTCGAGCAGTACTTC. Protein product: CALEGQGVEQYF. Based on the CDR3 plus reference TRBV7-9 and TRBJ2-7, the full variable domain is DTGVSQNPRHKITKRGQNVTFRCDPISEHNRLYWYRQTLGQGPEFLTYFQNEAQLEKSRLLSDRFSAERPKGSFSTLEIQRTEQGDSAMYLCALEGQGVEQYFGPGTRLTVT.

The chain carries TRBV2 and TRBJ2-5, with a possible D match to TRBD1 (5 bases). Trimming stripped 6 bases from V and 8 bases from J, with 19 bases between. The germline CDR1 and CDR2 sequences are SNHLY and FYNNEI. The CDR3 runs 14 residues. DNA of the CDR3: TGTGCCAGCAGCGTCGGCGACAGTCTTTCTACCCAGTACTTC. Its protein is CASSVGDSLSTQYF.

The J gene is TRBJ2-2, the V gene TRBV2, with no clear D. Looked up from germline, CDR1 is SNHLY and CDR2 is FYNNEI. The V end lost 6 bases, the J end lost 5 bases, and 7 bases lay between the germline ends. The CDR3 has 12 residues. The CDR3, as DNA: TGTGCCAGCAGGTATCTAACCGGGGAGCTGTTTTTT. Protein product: CASRYLTGELFF.

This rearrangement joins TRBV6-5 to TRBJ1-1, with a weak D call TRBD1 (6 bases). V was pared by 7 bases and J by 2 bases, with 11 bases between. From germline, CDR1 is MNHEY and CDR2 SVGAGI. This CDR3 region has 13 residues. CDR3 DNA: TGTGCCAGCAAACGGACAGAAAACACTGAAGCTTTCTTT. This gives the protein CASKRTENTEAFF.

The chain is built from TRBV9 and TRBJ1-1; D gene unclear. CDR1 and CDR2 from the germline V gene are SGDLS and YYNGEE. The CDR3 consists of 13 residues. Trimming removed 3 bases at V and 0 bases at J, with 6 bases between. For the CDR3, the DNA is TGTGCCAGCAGCGGACAAATGAACACTGAAGCTTTCTTT. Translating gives CASSGQMNTEAFF.

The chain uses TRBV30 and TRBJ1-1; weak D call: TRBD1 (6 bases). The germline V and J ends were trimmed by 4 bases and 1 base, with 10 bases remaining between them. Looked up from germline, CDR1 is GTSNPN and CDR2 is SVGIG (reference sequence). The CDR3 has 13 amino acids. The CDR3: CAWNEGGNTEAFF. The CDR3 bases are TGTGCCTGGAACGAGGGGGGGAACACTGAAGCTTTCTTT. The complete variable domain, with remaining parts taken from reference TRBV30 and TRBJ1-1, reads SQTIHQWPATLVQPVGSPLSLECTVEGTSNPNLYWYRQAAGRGLQLLFYSVGIGQISSEVPQNLSASRPQDRQFILSSKKLLLSDSGFYLCAWNEGGNTEAFFGQGTRLTVV.

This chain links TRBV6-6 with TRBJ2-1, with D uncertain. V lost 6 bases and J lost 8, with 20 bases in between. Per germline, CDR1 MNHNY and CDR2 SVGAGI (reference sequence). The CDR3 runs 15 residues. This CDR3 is CASRALILGGDEQFF. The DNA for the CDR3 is TGTGCCAGCAGGGCCCTAATCCTAGGTGGTGATGAGCAGTTCTTC.

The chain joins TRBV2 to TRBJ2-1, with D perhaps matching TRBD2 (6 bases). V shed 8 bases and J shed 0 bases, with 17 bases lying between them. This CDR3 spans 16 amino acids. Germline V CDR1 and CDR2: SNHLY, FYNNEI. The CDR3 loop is CASSPFGRSSYNEQFF. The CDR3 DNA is TGTGCCAGCTCCCCTTTCGGGAGAAGCTCCTACAATGAGCAGTTCTTC.

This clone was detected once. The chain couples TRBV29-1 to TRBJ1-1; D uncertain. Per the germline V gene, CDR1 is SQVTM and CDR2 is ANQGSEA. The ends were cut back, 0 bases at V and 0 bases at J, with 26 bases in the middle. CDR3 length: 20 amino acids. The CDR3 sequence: CSVEDSPVVKAGYMNTEAFF. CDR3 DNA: TGCAGCGTTGAAGATAGTCCGGTCGTCAAGGCCGGTTACATGAACACTGAAGCTTTCTTT. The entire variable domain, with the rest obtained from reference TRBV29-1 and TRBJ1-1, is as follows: SAVISQKPSRDICQRGTSLTIQCQVDSQVTMMFWYRQQPGQSLTLIATANQGSEATYESGFVIDKFPISRPNLTFSTLTVSNMSPEDSSIYLCSVEDSPVVKAGYMNTEAFFGQGTRLTVV.

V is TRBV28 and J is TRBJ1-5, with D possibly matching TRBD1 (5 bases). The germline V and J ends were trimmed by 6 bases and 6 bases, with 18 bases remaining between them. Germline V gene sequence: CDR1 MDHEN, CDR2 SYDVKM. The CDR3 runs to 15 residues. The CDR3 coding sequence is TGTGCCAGCAGAGTACCGCCAGGGTCGGGTCAGCCCCAGCATTTT. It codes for CASRVPPGSGQPQHF. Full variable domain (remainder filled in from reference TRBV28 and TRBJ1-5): DVKVTQSSRYLVKRTGEKVFLECVQDMDHENMFWYRQDPGLGLRLIYFSYDVKMKEKGDIPEGYSVSREKKERFSLILESASTNQTSMYLCASRVPPGSGQPQHFGDGTRLSIL.